Listed here is a single TCR beta chain. What it binds is unknown. This sample is part of a study of long-term antiretroviral therapy in people with HIV. General study findings and limits: Control repertoires displayed wider CDR3 length ranges than the HIV repertoires.

Investigators performed immunoSEQ version v3.0 at survey level. Sequencing was performed with immunoSEQ multiplex PCR; in TCRdb, only in-frame clones are kept and a portion is missing. The sample shows some 28,000 clones, more than 85% of them seen only once. CDR3 length: 13 amino acids. V was cut by 4 bases and J by 5 bases, with 10 bases left in between. Germline V gene data show CDR1 as MRHNA and CDR2 as SNTAGT. This sequence originates from a man aged 50 or older with HIV. This sample comprised unsorted PBMCs, obtained 5.3 years after starting antiretroviral therapy. The chain joins TRBV6-4 to TRBJ2-3, with D perhaps TRBD2 (6 bases). The CDR3 sequence is CASSGDGGDTQYF. In DNA, the CDR3 is TGTGCCAGCAGTGGGGACGGGGGAGATACGCAGTATTTT.